This record concerns one T cell receptor beta chain sequence. These data come from a study of blood T cell repertoires in COVID-19. CDR3 size: 16 residues. Germline CDR1 and CDR2: MDHEN and SYDVKM. The V end was cut by 2 bases, the J end by 1 base, with 13 bases between. The data were produced by immunoSEQ multiplex PCR, yet TCRdb's version contains in-frame clones alone and is incomplete. The table lists roughly 41,000 clones, around nine tenths of them singletons. The clonotype comes from a man aged 60-69 years with active COVID-19. This rearrangement joins TRBV28 to TRBJ2-3, with D possibly being TRBD1 (5 bases). Sequencing was performed on peripheral blood. CDR3 coding DNA: TGTGCCAGCAGTTTAGTGTTCCAGGGTGGCACAGATACGCAGTATTTT. Translation: CASSLVFQGGTDTQYF.